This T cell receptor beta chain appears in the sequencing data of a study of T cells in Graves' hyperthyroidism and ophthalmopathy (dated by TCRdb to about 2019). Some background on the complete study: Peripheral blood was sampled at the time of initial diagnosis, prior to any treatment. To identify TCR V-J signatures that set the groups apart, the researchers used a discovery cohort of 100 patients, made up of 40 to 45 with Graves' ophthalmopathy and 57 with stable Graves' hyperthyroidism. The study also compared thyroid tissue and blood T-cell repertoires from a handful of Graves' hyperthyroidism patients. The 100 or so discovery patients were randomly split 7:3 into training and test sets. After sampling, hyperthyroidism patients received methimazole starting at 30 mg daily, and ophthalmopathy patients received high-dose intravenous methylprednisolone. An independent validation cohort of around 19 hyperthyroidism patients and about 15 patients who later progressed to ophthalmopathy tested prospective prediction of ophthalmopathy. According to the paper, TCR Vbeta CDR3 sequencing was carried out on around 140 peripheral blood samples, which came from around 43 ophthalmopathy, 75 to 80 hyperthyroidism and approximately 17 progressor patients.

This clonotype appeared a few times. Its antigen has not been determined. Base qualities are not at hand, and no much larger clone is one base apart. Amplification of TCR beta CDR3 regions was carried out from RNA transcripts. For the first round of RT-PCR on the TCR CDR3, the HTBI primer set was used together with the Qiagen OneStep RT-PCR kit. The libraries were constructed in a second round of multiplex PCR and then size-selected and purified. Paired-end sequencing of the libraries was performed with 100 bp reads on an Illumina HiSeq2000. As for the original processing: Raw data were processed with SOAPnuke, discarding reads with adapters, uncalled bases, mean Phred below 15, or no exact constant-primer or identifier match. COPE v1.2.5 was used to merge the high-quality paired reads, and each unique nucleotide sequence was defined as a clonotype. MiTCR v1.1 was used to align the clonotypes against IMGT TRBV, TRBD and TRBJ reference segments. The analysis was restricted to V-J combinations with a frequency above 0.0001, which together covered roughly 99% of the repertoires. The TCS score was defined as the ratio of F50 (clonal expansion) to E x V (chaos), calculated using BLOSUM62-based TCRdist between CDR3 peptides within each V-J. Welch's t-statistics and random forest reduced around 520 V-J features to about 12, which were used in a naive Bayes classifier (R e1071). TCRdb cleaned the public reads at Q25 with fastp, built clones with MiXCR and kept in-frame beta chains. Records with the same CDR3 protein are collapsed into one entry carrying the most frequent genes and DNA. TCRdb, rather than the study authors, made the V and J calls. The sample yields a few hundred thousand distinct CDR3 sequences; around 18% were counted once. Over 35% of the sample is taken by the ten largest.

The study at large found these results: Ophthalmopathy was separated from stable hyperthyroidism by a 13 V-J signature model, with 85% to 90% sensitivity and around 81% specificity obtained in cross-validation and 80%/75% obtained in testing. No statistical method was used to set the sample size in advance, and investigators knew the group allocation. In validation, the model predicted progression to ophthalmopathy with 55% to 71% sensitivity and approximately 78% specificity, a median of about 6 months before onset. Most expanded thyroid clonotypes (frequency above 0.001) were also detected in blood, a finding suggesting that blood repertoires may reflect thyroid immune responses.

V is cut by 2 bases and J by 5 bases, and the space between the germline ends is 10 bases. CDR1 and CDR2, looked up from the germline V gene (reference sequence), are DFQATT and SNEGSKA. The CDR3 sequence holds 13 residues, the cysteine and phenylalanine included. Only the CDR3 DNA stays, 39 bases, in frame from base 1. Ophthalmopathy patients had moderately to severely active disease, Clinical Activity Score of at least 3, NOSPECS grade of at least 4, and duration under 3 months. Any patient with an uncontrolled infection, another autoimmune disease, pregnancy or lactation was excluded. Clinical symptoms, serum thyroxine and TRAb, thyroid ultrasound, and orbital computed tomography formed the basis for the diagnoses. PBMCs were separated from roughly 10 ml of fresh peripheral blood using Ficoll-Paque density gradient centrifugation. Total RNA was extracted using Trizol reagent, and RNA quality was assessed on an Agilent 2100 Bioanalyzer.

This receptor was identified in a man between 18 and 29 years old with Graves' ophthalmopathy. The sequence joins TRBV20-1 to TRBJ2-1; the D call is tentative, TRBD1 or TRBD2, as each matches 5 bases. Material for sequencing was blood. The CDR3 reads CSARRDPHNEQFF. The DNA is TGCAGTGCTAGAAGGGACCCCCACAATGAGCAGTTCTTC.